This TCR beta chain came from a study of T-cell reconstitution after alpha-beta-depleted transplantation in children. Molecular barcoding with unique molecular identifiers was used for the TCRbeta library. TCRdb re-derived calls from the PCR reads in MiXCR, one entry per CDR3 protein. The sample records approximately 400,000 distinct CDR3 sequences, about a tenth being singletons. Germline assignment: CDR1 ENHRY and CDR2 SYGVKD. V lost 4 bases and J 5 bases, leaving 5 bases between the germline ends. CDR3 size: 11 residues. This sequence joins TRBV10-3 and TRBJ2-5; no firm D call. The source was PBMCs from the stem cell graft donor, collected from the stem cell graft. This receptor was taken from a human donor who donated a stem cell graft to a child with acute myeloid leukemia. CDR3 sequence: CAISGEETQYF. The CDR3 coding sequence is TGTGCCATCAGTGGAGAGGAGACCCAGTACTTC.